These 28 T cell receptor beta chains originate from one sample sequenced in a study of T cells in localized non-small cell lung cancer. The method was immunoSEQ multiplex PCR; TCRdb's version includes in-frame clones alone and lacks a portion of them. The data hold about 75,000 clones, with around 84% observed a single time. This sample comprised peripheral blood, obtained before any cancer treatment. The receptors stem from a female donor at least 60 years old with stage I lung adenocarcinoma.

The chain combines TRBV4-3 with TRBJ2-2; no clear D gene. Trimming left V 3 bases short and J 0 bases short, with 5 bases between. Germline assignment: CDR1 LGHNA and CDR2 YSLEER. The CDR3 loop spans 14 amino acids. The CDR3 DNA reads as TGCGCCAGCAGCCACCTATCGAACACCGGGGAGCTGTTTTTT. Its protein product is CASSHLSNTGELFF.

The chain recombines TRBV9 with TRBJ2-5, with 9 bases matching TRBD1. The CDR3 totals 15 residues. Germline V gene sequence: CDR1 SGDLS, CDR2 YYNGEE. Trimming cost V 3 bases and J 5 bases; bases outside gene matches: 8. In DNA form, the CDR3 reads TGTGCCAGCAGCGCTTTGACAGGGGGGATGGAGACCCAGTACTTC. As protein: CASSALTGGMETQYF.

The chain joins TRBV5-8 to TRBJ2-5; D is perhaps TRBD1 or TRBD2 (5 bases each). CDR1 SGHTS and CDR2 YDEGEE come from the germline V gene. This CDR3 region has 12 residues. V was pared by 1 base and J by 7 bases, with 8 bases between. Here the CDR3 DNA reads TGTGCCAGCAGCTTGTTGAGGGGGACCCAGTACTTC. Protein sequence: CASSLLRGTQYF.

This clone was picked up a small number of times. This chain joins TRBV15 and TRBJ1-3, with a possible D match to TRBD1 (5 bases). The V end lost 2 bases, the J end lost 0 bases, and 8 bases lay between the germline ends. The CDR3 runs 15 residues. Germline V gene data show CDR1 as LNHNV and CDR2 as YYDKDF (reference sequence). CDR3 sequence reads: CATSRRGSSGNTIYF. CDR3 DNA: TGTGCCACCAGCAGAAGGGGAAGCTCTGGAAACACCATATATTTT.

The chain links TRBV4-2 to TRBJ1-3; tentative D call: TRBD1 (5 bases). The V gene's germline CDR1 is LGHNA and CDR2 YNFKEQ. CDR3 length: 15 residues. Trimming pared 1 base from V and 2 bases from J, leaving 9 bases between. The CDR3 bases are TGTGCCAGCAGCCAAGGGGGCGGGGCTGGAAACACCATATATTTT. Its protein product is CASSQGGGAGNTIYF.

The chain recombines TRBV27 with TRBJ2-1; no definite D call. Germline CDR1 is MNHEY and CDR2 is SMNVEV (reference sequence). The V gene lost 2 bases and the J gene lost 7 bases, with 9 bases spanning the gap. This CDR3 is built from 13 residues. The CDR3, as DNA: TGTGCCAGCAGTTTAGCCGGTCGGAATGAGCAGTTCTTC. Its protein is CASSLAGRNEQFF.

The J gene is TRBJ1-5, the V gene TRBV7-2; D is unclear. The germline V gene encodes CDR1 SGHTA and CDR2 FQGNSA. Trimming removed 5 bases from V and 9 bases from J, with 14 bases in between. This CDR3 has 13 amino acids. The CDR3 here is CASSPPTGWPQHF. Written as DNA, the CDR3 is TGTGCCAGCAGCCCCCCAACCGGGTGGCCCCAGCATTTT. Based on the CDR3 plus reference TRBV7-2 and TRBJ1-5, the full variable domain is GAGVSQSPSNKVTEKGKDVELRCDPISGHTALYWYRQSLGQGLEFLIYFQGNSAPDKSGLPSDRFSAERTGGSVSTLTIQRTQQEDSAVYLCASSPPTGWPQHFGDGTRLSIL.

The CDR3 spells CAISESGVSGKNIQYF. The CDR3 DNA is TGTGCCATCAGTGAGTCTGGGGTATCTGGCAAAAACATTCAGTACTTC. The V call is TRBV10-3, the J call TRBJ2-4; D is unresolved. Trimming removed 0 bases from V and 3 bases from J, with 12 bases in between. CDR3 length equals 16 residues. Germline-derived CDR1 and CDR2 are ENHRY and SYGVKD.

V and J are TRBV2 and TRBJ2-7; 13 nucleotides line up with TRBD2. The CDR3 runs 15 residues. Germline CDR1 SNHLY, CDR2 FYNNEI. The J segment lost 2 bases and the V segment lost 7 bases, leaving 5 bases of the junction unmatched. The CDR3 is CASKPGLAGAYEQYF. The CDR3 nucleotides read TGTGCCAGCAAGCCAGGACTAGCGGGAGCCTACGAGCAGTACTTC.

The CDR3 spells CASSQVNSVTEQFF. CDR3 DNA sequence: TGCGCCAGCAGCCAAGTTAACTCGGTCACTGAGCAGTTCTTC. This chain connects TRBV4-1 to TRBJ2-1; D gene unclear. The V and J ends lost 1 base and 9 bases respectively, with 13 bases between them. Germline CDR1 is MGHRA and CDR2 is YSYEKL. The CDR3 consists of 14 residues.

This clone was observed a single time. Other DNA sequences from this sample encode an identical CDR3 as well. V and J are TRBV5-1 and TRBJ2-6; tentative D call: TRBD2 (6 bases). Germline-derived CDR1 and CDR2 are SGHRS and YFSETQ. V was trimmed by 0 bases and J by 0 bases, leaving 7 bases between them. The CDR3 extends over 16 amino acids. DNA for the CDR3: TGCGCCAGCAGCTTGGAGACTAGCTCTGGGGCCAACGTCCTGACTTTC. As protein: CASSLETSSGANVLTF.

This clone occurred once. The genes are TRBV18 and TRBJ2-7; D gene uncertain. The V end lost 2 bases, the J end lost 2 bases, and 13 bases lay between the germline ends. This CDR3 has 15 amino acids. CDR1 and CDR2 from the germline V gene are KGHSH and LQKENI. CDR3 bases: TGTGCCAGCTCACCAGTCGTCCGGAGCACCTACGAGCAGTACTTC. It translates to CASSPVVRSTYEQYF. Full variable domain (missing parts from reference TRBV18 and TRBJ2-7): NAGVMQNPRHLVRRRGQEARLRCSPMKGHSHVYWYRQLPEEGLKFMVYLQKENIIDESGMPKERFSAEFPKEGPSILRIQQVVRGDSAAYFCASSPVVRSTYEQYFGPGTRLTVT.

The chain joins TRBV9 to TRBJ2-7, with D perhaps matching TRBD2 (6 bases). The germline V and J ends were trimmed by 4 bases and 0 bases, with 14 bases remaining between them. The CDR3 spans 15 residues. The germline V gene has CDR1 SGDLS and CDR2 YYNGEE. As DNA, the CDR3 is TGTGCCAGCAGCCCCTTGGGGGGTGTCTCCTACGAGCAGTACTTC. This encodes CASSPLGGVSYEQYF.

This clone has more than one count but fewer than ten. The genes are TRBV15 and TRBJ2-5, with TRBD2 matching over 10 bases. This CDR3 region has 19 residues. V shed 3 bases and J 6 bases; nucleotides not matched to a gene: 19. Germline V gives CDR1 LNHNV, CDR2 YYDKDF (reference sequence). CDR3 DNA: TGTGCCACCAGCAGGAGGTGGCTAGCGGGAGATGATGCCCTTAAGACCCAGTACTTC. Amino acid sequence: CATSRRWLAGDDALKTQYF.

The J gene is TRBJ2-7, the V gene TRBV9; tentative D call: TRBD1 (6 bases). The CDR3 has 14 residues. CDR1 is SGDLS, CDR2 YYNGEE, per germline. With 4 bases removed from V and 2 bases from J, the gap between germline ends came to 13 bases. CDR3 sequence reads: CASSPRQETYEQYF. DNA of the CDR3: TGTGCCAGCAGCCCCCGACAGGAAACCTACGAGCAGTACTTC.

The V and J genes are TRBV7-6 and TRBJ2-5; no firm D call. The CDR3 contains 15 residues. CDR1 is SGHVS and CDR2 is FNYEAQ in the germline V gene. Trimming shortened V by 5 bases and J by 5 bases, and 18 bases separated the two germline ends. CDR3 in DNA: TGTGCCAGCAGCCCCATCCCGTTTATAGATGAGACCCAGTACTTC. As protein: CASSPIPFIDETQYF.

The gene calls are TRBV19 and TRBJ1-3; a weak D match, TRBD1 (5 bases). This CDR3 comprises 16 residues. V lost 3 bases and J 0 bases, leaving 12 bases between the germline ends. Germline V gives CDR1 LNHDA, CDR2 SQIVND (reference sequence). Written as DNA, the CDR3 is TGTGCCAGTAGTATGGTCCGGACACTCTCTGGAAACACCATATATTTT. Its translation is CASSMVRTLSGNTIYF.

The chain recombines TRBV6-5 with TRBJ2-5; no clear D. The V end was cut by 2 bases, the J end by 5 bases, with 9 bases between. CDR1 is MNHEY and CDR2 is SVGAGI in the germline V gene. The CDR3 spans 13 residues. The CDR3 region has the DNA TGTGCCAGCAGTTACACCTTGGGGGAGACCCAGTACTTC. Amino acids: CASSYTLGETQYF.

This clone was recorded many times. V and J are TRBV12-5 and TRBJ2-7, with D unresolved. With 4 bases removed from V and 1 base from J, the gap between germline ends came to 14 bases. The germline V gene has CDR1 LGHNT and CDR2 FRNRAP. The CDR3 contains 15 residues. DNA of the CDR3: TGTGCTAGTGGTTGGACGAGGAGAGGATCCTACGAGCAGTACTTC. As protein: CASGWTRRGSYEQYF. The variable domain in full, completed from reference TRBV12-5 and TRBJ2-7, reads DARVTQTPRHKVTEMGQEVTMRCQPILGHNTVFWYRQTMMQGLELLAYFRNRAPLDDSGMPKDRFSAEMPDATLATLKIQPSEPRDSAVYFCASGWTRRGSYEQYFGPGTRLTVT.

This clone turned up a few times. This sequence joins TRBV9 and TRBJ1-6, with D perhaps matching TRBD1 (5 bases). Germline-derived CDR1 and CDR2 are SGDLS and YYNGEE. V lost 3 bases and J lost 10, with 14 bases in between. CDR3 length: 14 amino acids. CDR3 bases: TGTGCCAGCAGCGCTAATCAGGGCGAGTCACCCCTCCACTTT. Residues: CASSANQGESPLHF.

J is TRBJ2-7 and V is TRBV27, with D tentatively TRBD1 (6 bases). The CDR3 is 15 amino acids. Germline CDR1 and CDR2: MNHEY and SMNVEV (reference sequence). Trimming shortened V by 6 bases and J by 2 bases, and 17 bases separated the two germline ends. DNA for the CDR3: TGTGCCAGCAGAGTTTCGACAGGCTATACCTACGAGCAGTACTTC. Encoded protein: CASRVSTGYTYEQYF.

The V gene is TRBV7-9, the J gene TRBJ2-1; D may be TRBD2 (6 bases). Trimming shortened V by 2 bases and J by 2 bases, and 16 bases separated the two germline ends. Germline assignment: CDR1 SEHNR and CDR2 FQNEAQ (reference sequence). The CDR3 has 17 residues. DNA for the CDR3: TGTGCCAGCAGCTTATTGACTAGTTGGGAGGCCTACAATGAGCAGTTCTTC. Protein: CASSLLTSWEAYNEQFF.

V usage is TRBV7-2 and J usage is TRBJ2-5, with D perhaps matching TRBD2 (7 bases). The V end lost 7 bases, the J end lost 4 bases, and 19 bases lay between the germline ends. Germline V gene data show CDR1 as SGHTA and CDR2 as FQGNSA. The CDR3 sequence is 15 residues long. The CDR3 sequence: CASIPRGARGETQYF. The CDR3 DNA reads as TGTGCCAGCATCCCACGGGGGGCAAGAGGAGAGACCCAGTACTTC.

J is TRBJ2-2 and V is TRBV7-2; TRBD1 matches at 9 bases. Germline lookup yields CDR1 SGHTA and CDR2 FQGNSA. The CDR3 spans 17 residues. The ends lost 3 bases at V and 6 bases at J; junction bases unmatched: 11. DNA for the CDR3: TGTGCCAGCAGCTTGGATGGGACAGGGAGCGGACCCGGGGAGCTGTTTTTT. Encoded protein: CASSLDGTGSGPGELFF.

This clone is a singleton in its sample. The chain couples TRBV4-2 to TRBJ2-3; 11 bases are a match to TRBD1. Unmatched junction bases numbered 4, after V lost 2 bases and J lost 0 bases. Germline V gene data show CDR1 as LGHNA and CDR2 as YNFKEQ. The CDR3 is 17 amino acids. CDR3 sequence: CASSQSRTGGSTDTQYF. CDR3 bases: TGTGCCAGCAGCCAATCACGGACAGGGGGCAGCACAGATACGCAGTATTTT.

In its sample, this clone was seen a few times. The chain is built from TRBV28 and TRBJ1-2, with 9 positions matching TRBD1. This CDR3 comprises 13 residues. J was trimmed by 11 bases and V by 3 bases; bases with no gene match: 7. Germline assignment: CDR1 MDHEN and CDR2 SYDVKM. The CDR3 nucleotides are TGTGCCAGCAGTTTGCCAGGGACAGGGCGGTACACCTTC. Its translation is CASSLPGTGRYTF.

The rearrangement links TRBV29-1 to TRBJ1-2; TRBD1 matches 8 bases. The CDR3 length is 14 residues. Germline CDR1 reads SQVTM; CDR2 reads ANQGSEA. The junction had 8 bases not matched to a gene; V was cut back by 6 bases and J by 2 bases. The CDR3 region is CSVRQGQANYGYTF. In DNA, the CDR3 is TGCAGCGTCAGACAGGGACAGGCCAACTATGGCTACACCTTC.

This clone is deemed medium-sized. V and J are TRBV6-5 and TRBJ2-1; no definite D call. Germline loops: CDR1 MNHEY, CDR2 SVGAGI. The CDR3 runs to 13 residues. The V end was cut by 2 bases, the J end by 6 bases, with 8 bases between. The CDR3 region is CASSYGVGNEQFF. In DNA form, the CDR3 reads TGTGCCAGCAGTTACGGTGTCGGCAATGAGCAGTTCTTC.